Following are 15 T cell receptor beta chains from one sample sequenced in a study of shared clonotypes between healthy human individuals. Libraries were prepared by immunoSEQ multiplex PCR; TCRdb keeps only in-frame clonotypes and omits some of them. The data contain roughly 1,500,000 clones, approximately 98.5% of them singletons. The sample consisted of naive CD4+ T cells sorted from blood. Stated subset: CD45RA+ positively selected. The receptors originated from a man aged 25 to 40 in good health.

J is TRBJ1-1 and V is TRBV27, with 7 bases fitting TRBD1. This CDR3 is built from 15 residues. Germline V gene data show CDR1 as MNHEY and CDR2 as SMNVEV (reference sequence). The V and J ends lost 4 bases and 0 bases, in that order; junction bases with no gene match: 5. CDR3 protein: CASSSGTVLNTEAFF. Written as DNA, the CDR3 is TGTGCCAGCAGTTCCGGGACAGTACTGAACACTGAAGCTTTCTTT.

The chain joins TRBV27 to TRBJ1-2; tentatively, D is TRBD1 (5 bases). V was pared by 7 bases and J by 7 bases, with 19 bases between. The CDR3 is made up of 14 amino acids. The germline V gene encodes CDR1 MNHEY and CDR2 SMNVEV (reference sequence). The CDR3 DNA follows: TGTGCCAGCAAATACGGGTTAGGGGCGAGTGGCTACACCTTC. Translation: CASKYGLGASGYTF.

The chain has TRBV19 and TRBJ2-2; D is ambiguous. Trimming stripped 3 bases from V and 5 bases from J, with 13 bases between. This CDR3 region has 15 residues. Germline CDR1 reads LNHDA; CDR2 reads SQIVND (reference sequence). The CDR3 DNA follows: TGTGCCAGTAGTATCCCCCCTGCCGGGACCGGGGAGCTGTTTTTT. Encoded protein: CASSIPPAGTGELFF.

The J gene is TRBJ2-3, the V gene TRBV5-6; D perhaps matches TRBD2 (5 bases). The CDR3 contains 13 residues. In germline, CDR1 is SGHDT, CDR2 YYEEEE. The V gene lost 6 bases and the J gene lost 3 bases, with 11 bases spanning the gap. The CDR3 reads CASTLRLTDTQYF. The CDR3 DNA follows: TGTGCCAGCACCCTTCGACTAACAGATACGCAGTATTTT.

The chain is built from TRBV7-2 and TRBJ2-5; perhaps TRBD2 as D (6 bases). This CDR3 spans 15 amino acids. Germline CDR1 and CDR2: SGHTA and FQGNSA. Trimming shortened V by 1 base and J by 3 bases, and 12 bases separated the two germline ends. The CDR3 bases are TGTGCCAGCAGCTTAGACGCGGGCGGGAAAGAGACCCAGTACTTC. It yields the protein CASSLDAGGKETQYF.

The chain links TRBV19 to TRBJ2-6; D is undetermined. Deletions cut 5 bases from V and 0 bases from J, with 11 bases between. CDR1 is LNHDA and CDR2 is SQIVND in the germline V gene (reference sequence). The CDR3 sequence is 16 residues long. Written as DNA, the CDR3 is TGTGCCAGTAGTGTAACCAGAACCTCTGGGGCCAACGTCCTGACTTTC. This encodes CASSVTRTSGANVLTF. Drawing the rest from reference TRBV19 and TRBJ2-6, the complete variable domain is DGGITQSPKYLFRKEGQNVTLSCEQNLNHDAMYWYRQDPGQGLRLIYYSQIVNDFQKGDIAEGYSVSREKKESFPLTVTSAQKNPTAFYLCASSVTRTSGANVLTFGAGSRLTVL.

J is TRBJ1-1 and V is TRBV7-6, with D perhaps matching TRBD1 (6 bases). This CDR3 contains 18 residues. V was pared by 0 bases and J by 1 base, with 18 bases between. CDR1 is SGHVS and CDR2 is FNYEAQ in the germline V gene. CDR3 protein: CASSLAIGGVRSNTEAFF. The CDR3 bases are TGTGCCAGCAGCTTAGCGATAGGGGGGGTCCGATCGAACACTGAAGCTTTCTTT. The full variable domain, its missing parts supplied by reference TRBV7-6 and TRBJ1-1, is GAGVSQSPRYKVTKRGQDVALRCDPISGHVSLYWYRQALGQGPEFLTYFNYEAQQDKSGLPNDRFSAERPEGSISTLTIQRTEQRDSAMYRCASSLAIGGVRSNTEAFFGQGTRLTVV.

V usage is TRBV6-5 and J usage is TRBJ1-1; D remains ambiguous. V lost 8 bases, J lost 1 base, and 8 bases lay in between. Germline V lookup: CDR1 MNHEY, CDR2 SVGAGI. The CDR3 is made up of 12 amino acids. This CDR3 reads CASHEPNTEAFF. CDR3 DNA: TGTGCCAGCCATGAACCGAACACTGAAGCTTTCTTT.

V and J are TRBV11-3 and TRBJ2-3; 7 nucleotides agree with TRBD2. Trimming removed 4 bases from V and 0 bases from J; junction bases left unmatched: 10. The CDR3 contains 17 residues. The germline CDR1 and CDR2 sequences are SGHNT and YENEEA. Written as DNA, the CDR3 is TGTGCCAGCAGCTCCCGTCAGGCGGGACTAAGCACAGATACGCAGTATTTT. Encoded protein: CASSSRQAGLSTDTQYF.

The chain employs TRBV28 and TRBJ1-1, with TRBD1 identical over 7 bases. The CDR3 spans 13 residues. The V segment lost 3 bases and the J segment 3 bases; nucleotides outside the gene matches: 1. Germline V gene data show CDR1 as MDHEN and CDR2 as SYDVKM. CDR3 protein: CASSLGQYTEAFF. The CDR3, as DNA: TGTGCCAGCAGTTTGGGACAGTACACTGAAGCTTTCTTT.

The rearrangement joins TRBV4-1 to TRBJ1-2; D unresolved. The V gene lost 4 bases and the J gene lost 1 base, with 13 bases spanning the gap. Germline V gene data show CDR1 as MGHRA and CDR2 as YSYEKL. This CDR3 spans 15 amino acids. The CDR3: CASSPLAGVNYGYTF. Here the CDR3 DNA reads TGCGCCAGCAGCCCCTTGGCCGGGGTTAACTATGGCTACACCTTC.

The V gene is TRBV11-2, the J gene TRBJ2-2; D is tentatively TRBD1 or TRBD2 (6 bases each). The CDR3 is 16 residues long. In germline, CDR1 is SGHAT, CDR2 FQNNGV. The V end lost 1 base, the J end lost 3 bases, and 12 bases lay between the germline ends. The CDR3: CASSLGGGSDTGELFF. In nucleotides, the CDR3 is TGTGCCAGCAGCTTAGGAGGGGGGTCCGACACCGGGGAGCTGTTTTTT.

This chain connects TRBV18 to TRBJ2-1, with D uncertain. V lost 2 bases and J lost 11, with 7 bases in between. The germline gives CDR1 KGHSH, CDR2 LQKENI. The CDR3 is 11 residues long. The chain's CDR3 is CASSPSDKQFF. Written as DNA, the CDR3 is TGTGCCAGCTCACCATCTGATAAGCAGTTCTTC.

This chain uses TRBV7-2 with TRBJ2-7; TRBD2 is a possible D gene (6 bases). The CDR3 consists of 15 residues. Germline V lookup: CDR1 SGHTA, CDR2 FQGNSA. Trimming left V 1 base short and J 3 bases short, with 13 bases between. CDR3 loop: CASSLDLGGGYEQYF. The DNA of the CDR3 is TGTGCCAGCAGCTTAGATCTGGGGGGAGGCTACGAGCAGTACTTC. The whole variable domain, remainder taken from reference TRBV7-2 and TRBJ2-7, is GAGVSQSPSNKVTEKGKDVELRCDPISGHTALYWYRQSLGQGLEFLIYFQGNSAPDKSGLPSDRFSAERTGGSVSTLTIQRTQQEDSAVYLCASSLDLGGGYEQYFGPGTRLTVT.

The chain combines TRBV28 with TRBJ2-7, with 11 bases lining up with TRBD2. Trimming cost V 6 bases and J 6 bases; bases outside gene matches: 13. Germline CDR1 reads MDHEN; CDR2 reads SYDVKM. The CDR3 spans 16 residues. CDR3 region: CASRAHRPSGRSEQYF. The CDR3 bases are TGTGCCAGCAGAGCCCACAGGCCTAGCGGGAGGAGCGAGCAGTACTTC.